These 14 T cell receptor beta chains were all obtained from the same sample, sequenced in a study of T cells after yellow fever vaccination. TCRdb itself ran the 5' RACE reads through MiXCR, one entry per CDR3 protein. The repertoire holds 250,000 to 350,000 distinct CDR3 sequences, with roughly 8.7% as singletons. Sequencing used CD4+ T cells sorted from PBMCs, obtained 5 days after the yellow fever booster vaccination. Receptor source: a man between 18 and 29 years old who received the YFV17D yellow fever vaccine.

The genes are TRBV5-1 and TRBJ1-2; D is possibly TRBD1 (5 bases). This CDR3 has 13 amino acids. V was trimmed by 4 bases and J by 12 bases, leaving 19 bases between them. Germline-derived CDR1 and CDR2 are SGHRS and YFSETQ. CDR3 bases: TGCGCCAGCAGCCCCGATGCGACAGCCTCTAACACCTTC. This codes for CASSPDATASNTF.

This clonotype appeared a few times. The rearrangement uses TRBV5-1 and TRBJ1-1; D is perhaps TRBD1 (6 bases). Trimming shortened V by 6 bases and J by 1 base, and 13 bases separated the two germline ends. The CDR3 is 14 residues long. The germline V gene encodes CDR1 SGHRS and CDR2 YFSETQ. In DNA form, the CDR3 reads TGCGCCAGCAAACCGGGACAATGGAACACTGAAGCTTTCTTT. Protein: CASKPGQWNTEAFF.

CDR3: CASSHNRDIVGYTF. CDR3 coding DNA: TGTGCCAGCAGTCACAACCGGGACATTGTTGGCTACACCTTC. The V gene is TRBV6-5, the J gene TRBJ1-2, with D possibly being TRBD1 (6 bases). V lost 5 bases and J lost 7, with 17 bases in between. CDR1 and CDR2 from the germline V gene are MNHEY and SVGAGI. The CDR3 is 14 residues long.

This clonotype has a count of ten or more. V is TRBV12-3 or TRBV12-4 and J is TRBJ2-7; D call uncertain. The CDR3 extends over 15 amino acids. V lost 3 bases and J lost 3, with 15 bases in between. The CDR3 region has the DNA TGTGCCAGCAGTTTCGGCAGTTTGGCCTACTACGAGCAGTACGTC. Its protein product is CASSFGSLAYYEQYV.

This clonotype was recorded a few times. The chain links TRBV11-2 to TRBJ2-3; the D gene is possibly TRBD2 (5 bases). This CDR3 contains 14 residues. V gave up 4 bases and J gave up 0 bases, with 8 bases separating them. CDR1 and CDR2 (germline): SGHAT, FQNNGV. The CDR3 coding sequence is TGTGCCAGCAGCTGGAGACTAAGCACAGATACGCAGTATTTT. It translates to CASSWRLSTDTQYF.

The chain combines TRBV15 with TRBJ1-5; D call uncertain. The germline V and J ends were trimmed by 0 bases and 9 bases, with 12 bases remaining between them. Germline V gives CDR1 LNHNV, CDR2 YYDKDF (reference sequence). This CDR3 spans 14 amino acids. CDR3 nucleotides: TGTGCCACCAGCAGAGACCTCCTCTCTGGGCCCCAGCATTTT. It specifies CATSRDLLSGPQHF.

The chain employs TRBV20-1 and TRBJ2-5; D perhaps matches TRBD1 (6 bases). This CDR3 spans 15 amino acids. Trimming took off 0 bases at V and 3 bases at J, with 14 bases between the two ends. The germline V gene has CDR1 DFQATT and CDR2 SNEGSKA (reference sequence). The CDR3 loop is CSARDPGQSKETQYF. The CDR3 bases are TGCAGTGCTAGAGACCCCGGACAGTCGAAAGAGACCCAGTACTTC.

This clonotype has ten or more counts. The V and J genes are TRBV29-1 and TRBJ2-5; 8 bases align to TRBD1. The junction had 12 bases not matched to a gene; V was cut back by 6 bases and J by 0 bases. The CDR3 contains 16 residues. Germline V gene sequence: CDR1 SQVTM, CDR2 ANQGSEA. Here the CDR3 reads CSVTGGPVGNQETQYF. In DNA form, the CDR3 reads TGCAGCGTCACAGGGGGTCCCGTGGGTAACCAAGAGACCCAGTACTTC.

This clonotype was recorded many times. The chain carries TRBV12-3 or TRBV12-4 and TRBJ2-7; TRBD1 is a possible D gene (5 bases). This CDR3 has 11 amino acids. V lost 2 bases to trimming and J lost 11 bases, with 10 bases between them. The CDR3, as DNA: TGTGCCAGCAGTTTAAAGGGGTGGAAGTACTTC. This codes for CASSLKGWKYF.

This clonotype was detected a few times. This chain connects TRBV12-3 or TRBV12-4 to TRBJ1-2; possible D gene TRBD1, 5 bases. Trimming cost V 5 bases and J 6 bases, with 13 bases left between them. This CDR3 has 13 residues. The CDR3 here is CASSLTQTDGYTF. As DNA, the CDR3 is TGTGCCAGCAGTCTGACTCAGACAGATGGCTACACCTTC.

As to this clonotype: As the CDR3 is not closed by the conserved phenylalanine or tryptophan, this likely results from a read error. This chain links TRBV12-3 or TRBV12-4 with TRBJ2-5, with TRBD2 identical over 7 bases. V shed 10 bases and J 2 bases; nucleotides not matched to a gene: 7. The CDR3 contains 13 residues. The CDR3 loop reads CATKRGGQETQYL. In nucleotides, the CDR3 is TGTGCCACCAAGCGGGGCGGACAAGAGACCCAGTACTTG.

The chain uses TRBV7-2 and TRBJ2-1, with 14 bases lining up with TRBD2. Trimming cost V 4 bases and J 10 bases; bases outside gene matches: 9. Germline V gene sequence: CDR1 SGHTA, CDR2 FQGNSA. The CDR3 has 16 amino acids. CDR3 amino acids: CASSYGLAGGGREQFF. The CDR3, as DNA: TGTGCCAGCAGCTACGGACTAGCGGGGGGCGGTAGGGAGCAGTTCTTC.

This clonotype was seen more than once but under ten times. The junction departs from germline at one end; a sequencing error may be responsible. The chain links TRBV11-2 to TRBJ1-3, with D tentatively TRBD1 (6 bases). CDR1 SGHAT and CDR2 FQNNGV come from the germline V gene. This CDR3 is 12 amino acids long. This CDR3 reads CASSPRRAGVVF. The CDR3 nucleotides read TGTGCCAGCAGCCCACGGCGGGCAGGGGTGGTTTTT. Based on the CDR3 plus reference TRBV11-2 and TRBJ1-3, the full variable domain is EAGVAQSPRYKIIEKRQSVAFWCNPISGHATLYWYQQILGQGPKLLIQFQNNGVVDDSQLPKDRFSAERLKGVDSTLKIQPAKLEDSAVYLCASSPRRAGVVFGEGSWLTVV.

V is TRBV6-1 and J is TRBJ2-7; no firm D call. The CDR3 runs to 13 residues. V was trimmed by 7 bases and J by 3 bases, leaving 13 bases between them. Germline CDR1 MNHNS, CDR2 SASEGT. CDR3 region: CASMEWVNYEQYF. DNA for the CDR3: TGTGCCAGCATGGAGTGGGTTAACTACGAGCAGTACTTC.